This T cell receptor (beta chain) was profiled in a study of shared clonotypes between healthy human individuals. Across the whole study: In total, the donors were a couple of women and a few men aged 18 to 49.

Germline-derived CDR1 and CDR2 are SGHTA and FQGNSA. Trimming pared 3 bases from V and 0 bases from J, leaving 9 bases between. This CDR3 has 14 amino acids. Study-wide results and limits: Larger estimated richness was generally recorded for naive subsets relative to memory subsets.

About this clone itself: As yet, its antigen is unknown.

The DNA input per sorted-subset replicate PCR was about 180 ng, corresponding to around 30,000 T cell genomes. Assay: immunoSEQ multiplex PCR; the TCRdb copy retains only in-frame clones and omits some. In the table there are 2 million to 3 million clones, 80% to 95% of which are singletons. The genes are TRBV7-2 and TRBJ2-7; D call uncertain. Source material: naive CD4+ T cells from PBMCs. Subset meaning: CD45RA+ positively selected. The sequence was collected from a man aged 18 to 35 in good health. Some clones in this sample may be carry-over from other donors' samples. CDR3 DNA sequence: TGTGCCAGCAGCTTGATACCAACCTCCTACGAGCAGTACTTC. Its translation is CASSLIPTSYEQYF.